Presented here are 15 T cell receptor beta chains from one specimen sequenced in a study of T cells in Graves' hyperthyroidism and ophthalmopathy. What was amplified from RNA transcripts were TCR beta CDR3 regions. The HTBI primer set was used in a first-round RT-PCR of the TCR CDR3. TCRdb reprocessed the multiplex PCR reads via MiXCR and lists one record per CDR3 protein. The table records 560,000 or so distinct CDR3 sequences, just under 20% of them present only once. Sequenced input: blood. The receptors were sampled from a man between 35 and 55 years old with Graves' ophthalmopathy.

This sequence joins TRBV18 and TRBJ2-3; TRBD2 aligns across 10 bases. Trimming at V came to 5 bases and at J to 5 bases, leaving 13 bases not matched to a gene. CDR3 length equals 17 residues. CDR1 is KGHSH, CDR2 LQKENI, per germline. CDR3 coding DNA: TGTGCCAGCTCATTCCGGACTAGCGGTAATAGTAAAGATACGCAGTATTTT. It encodes CASSFRTSGNSKDTQYF.

CDR3 sequence: CASSYSGTSESDTQYF. DNA of the CDR3: TGTGCCAGCAGTTACTCCGGGACTAGCGAGTCAGATACGCAGTATTTT. The J gene is TRBJ2-3, the V gene TRBV6-2 or TRBV6-3, with 10 bases identical to TRBD2. The CDR3 sequence is 16 residues long. Trimming at V came to 0 bases and at J to 4 bases, leaving 4 bases not matched to a gene. Germline values: CDR1 MNHEY, CDR2 SVGEGT.

The CDR3 sequence: CASSQAAGGPHEQYF. The CDR3 region has the DNA TGTGCCAGCAGCCAAGCCGCGGGAGGGCCCCACGAGCAGTACTTC. The chain carries TRBV3-1 and TRBJ2-7; TRBD2 matches 9 bases. This CDR3 spans 15 amino acids. The J segment lost 5 bases and the V segment lost 1 base, leaving 6 bases of the junction unmatched. The germline CDR1 and CDR2 sequences are LGHDT and YNNKEL (reference sequence).

This clonotype has more than one count but fewer than ten. The chain joins TRBV7-9 to TRBJ2-7, with D possibly TRBD1 on 6 matching bases. The CDR3 has 14 residues. The V gene lost 0 bases and the J gene lost 2 bases, with 8 bases spanning the gap. The germline V gene encodes CDR1 SEHNR and CDR2 FQNEAQ (reference sequence). In DNA form, the CDR3 reads TGTGCCAGCAGCTTAGCGAACAGGGCCTACGAGCAGTACTTC. This sequence encodes CASSLANRAYEQYF. The full variable domain, its missing parts supplied by reference TRBV7-9 and TRBJ2-7, is DTGVSQNPRHKITKRGQNVTFRCDPISEHNRLYWYRQTLGQGPEFLTYFQNEAQLEKSRLLSDRFSAERPKGSFSTLEIQRTEQGDSAMYLCASSLANRAYEQYFGPGTRLTVT.

The V and J genes are TRBV3-1 and TRBJ2-3, with D perhaps TRBD1 (5 bases). The length of the CDR3 is 14 residues. Germline V gene lookup returns CDR1 LGHDT and CDR2 YNNKEL (reference sequence). The V gene lost 0 bases and the J gene lost 11 bases, with 15 bases spanning the gap. CDR3 DNA: TGTGCCAGCAGCCAAGATAGGGCAGGGTTGGGGCAGTATTTT. This translates into CASSQDRAGLGQYF.

This clonotype was recorded many times. The chain carries TRBV5-1 and TRBJ1-1; no reliable D call. Trimming shortened V by 0 bases and J by 4 bases, and 7 bases separated the two germline ends. Germline CDR1 and CDR2: SGHRS and YFSETQ. CDR3 length equals 13 residues. The CDR3 region is CASSLVASTEAFF. As DNA, the CDR3 is TGCGCCAGCAGCTTGGTAGCCAGCACTGAAGCTTTCTTT.

This sequence joins TRBV5-6 and TRBJ2-3, with D uncertain. V was clipped by 3 bases and J by 1 base, with 12 bases between them. The CDR3 runs 15 residues. Per the germline V gene, CDR1 is SGHDT and CDR2 is YYEEEE. The DNA for the CDR3 is TGTGCCAGCAGCTGGGATCACCGGCGCACAGATACGCAGTATTTT. Its protein product is CASSWDHRRTDTQYF.

This clonotype was picked up a small number of times. The rearrangement uses TRBV6-2 or TRBV6-3 and TRBJ2-2, with TRBD1 as a possible D gene (6 bases). Germline V gene data show CDR1 as MNHEY and CDR2 as SVGEGT. CDR3 size: 14 residues. V shed 5 bases and J shed 3 bases, with 10 bases lying between them. DNA of the CDR3: TGTGCCAGCAGTAGGGACAAGGACACCGGGGAGCTGTTTTTT. It is translated as CASSRDKDTGELFF.

This clonotype has a handful of counts. V usage is TRBV7-9 and J usage is TRBJ2-1; D gene ambiguous. Trimming left V 6 bases short and J 7 bases short, with 10 bases between. This CDR3 is 12 amino acids long. Germline CDR1 and CDR2: SEHNR and FQNEAQ (reference sequence). The chain's CDR3 is CASRPGGNEQFF. CDR3 sequence (DNA): TGTGCCAGCAGGCCGGGTGGAAATGAGCAGTTCTTC.

This clonotype came up a few times. The rearrangement uses TRBV5-1 and TRBJ1-4, with 7 positions matching TRBD1. The V segment lost 3 bases and the J segment 4 bases; nucleotides outside the gene matches: 9. The CDR3 consists of 16 residues. The V gene's germline CDR1 is SGHRS and CDR2 YFSETQ. The CDR3 coding sequence is TGCGCCAGCAGCTCCCAGGCGACAGGGCTTAATGAAAAACTGTTTTTT. Translated, it gives CASSSQATGLNEKLFF.

This clonotype has more than one count but fewer than ten. The chain joins TRBV5-1 to TRBJ1-3; D is uncertain. Trimming took 5 bases from V and 1 from J, leaving 7 bases between them. This CDR3 region has 13 residues. The germline V gene has CDR1 SGHRS and CDR2 YFSETQ. The DNA of the CDR3 is TGCGCCAGCAGTTGGGATTCTGGAAACACCATATATTTT. Translating gives CASSWDSGNTIYF.

This chain joins TRBV2 and TRBJ2-2; 8 positions agree with TRBD2. The CDR3 consists of 16 residues. The V gene's germline CDR1 is SNHLY and CDR2 FYNNEI. V lost 5 bases, J lost 4 bases, and 9 bases stayed unmatched. CDR3 sequence: CASSPRGGFSTGELFF. The CDR3 DNA reads as TGTGCCAGCAGTCCACGCGGGGGGTTTAGCACCGGGGAGCTGTTTTTT.

The chain joins TRBV2 to TRBJ2-1, with 14 bases that match TRBD2. CDR3 size: 13 residues. Germline CDR1 is SNHLY and CDR2 is FYNNEI. V was clipped by 6 bases and J by 14 bases; unmatched bases: 6. For the CDR3, the DNA is TGTGCCAGCAGAGGGGGACTAGCGGGGGAAGAGTTCTTC. Translating it yields CASRGGLAGEEFF.

V and J are TRBV20-1 and TRBJ2-7; 7 nucleotides line up with TRBD1. The CDR3 contains 14 residues. After removal of 0 bases from V and 5 bases from J, the junction contained 7 bases not matched to a gene. The germline gives CDR1 DFQATT, CDR2 SNEGSKA (reference sequence). The CDR3 region has the DNA TGCAGTGCTAGAGATGGGAAGCAGGGGGACGAGCAGTACTTC. This sequence encodes CSARDGKQGDEQYF.

This clonotype was observed many times. V is TRBV5-1 and J is TRBJ2-3; D might be TRBD2 (6 bases). CDR1 and CDR2 (germline): SGHRS, YFSETQ. V shed 2 bases and J shed 5 bases, with 15 bases lying between them. The CDR3 runs 15 residues. CDR3 amino acids: CASSFISGIRDTQYF. In nucleotides, the CDR3 is TGCGCCAGCAGCTTTATTAGCGGAATAAGAGATACGCAGTATTTT.